This T cell receptor (beta chain) came from a study of beta chain features in type 1 diabetes. Study-level findings and limits: Among patients with Type 1 diabetes, TCRB CDR3s were moderately but significantly shorter in every one of the four CD4+ subsets. Naive, central memory and Treg TCRB repertoires seemed to resemble each other more closely in patients than they did in healthy donors. It was not settled here whether HLA type affects TCRB rearrangement.

As every portion of the isolated RNA was reverse transcribed, the sequencing read expressed TCRB transcripts. The repertoire was sequenced with immunoSEQ multiplex PCR; TCRdb's copy has only in-frame clones and lacks some. Of about 740,000 clones in the sample, roughly an eighth were seen once. Every sorted population was more than 95% pure. The germline gives CDR1 LNHDA, CDR2 SQIVND (reference sequence). The length of the CDR3 is 15 residues. A word on this clone: Its antigen is undetermined.

V is TRBV19 and J is TRBJ1-5; no firm D call. The TCR was taken from a man between 18 and 29 years old with type 1 diabetes. The sample comprised naive CD4+ T cells from blood. Here the CDR3 DNA reads TGTGGTTCCGGGCTAGGGCTTATGGGCAATCAGCCCCAGCATTTT. This translates into CGSGLGLMGNQPQHF.